This T cell receptor (beta chain) was obtained from a study of blood T cells in healthy people across ages. With 1 base clipped from V and 5 bases from J, the junction kept 10 bases outside the gene matches. The CDR3 length is 16 residues. In germline, CDR1 is SGHVS, CDR2 FQNEAQ. A second PCR, run for about 7 to 11 cycles, used a sample-barcoded 5' primer plus a J-beta primer mix. A single record per CDR3 protein comes from TCRdb applying MiXCR to the 5' RACE reads. This sample yields about 640,000 distinct CDR3 sequences, of which around 41% are seen a single time; around 32% belongs to the top ten.

This sequence was found in a man at least 80 years old in good health. The chain couples TRBV7-8 to TRBJ1-2, with TRBD1 identical over 7 bases. The sample consisted of blood. The CDR3 spells CASSLDIGGQFYGYTF. CDR3 nucleotides: TGTGCCAGCAGCTTAGATATTGGGGGACAGTTTTATGGCTACACCTTC.